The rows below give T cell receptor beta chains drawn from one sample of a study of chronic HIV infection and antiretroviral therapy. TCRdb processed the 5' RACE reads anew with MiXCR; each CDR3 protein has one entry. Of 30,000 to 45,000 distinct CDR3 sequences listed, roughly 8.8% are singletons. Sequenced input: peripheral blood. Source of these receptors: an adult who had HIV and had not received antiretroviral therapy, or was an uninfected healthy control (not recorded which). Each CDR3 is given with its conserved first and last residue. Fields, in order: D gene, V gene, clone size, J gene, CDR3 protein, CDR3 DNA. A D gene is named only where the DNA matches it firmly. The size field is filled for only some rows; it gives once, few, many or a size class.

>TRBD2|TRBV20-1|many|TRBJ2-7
CSALGTSRYEQYF
TGCAGTGCTCTAGGGACTAGTAGATACGAGCAGTACTTC
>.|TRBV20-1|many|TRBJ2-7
CSARDRRAYEQYF
TGCAGTGCTAGAGATCGGAGGGCCTACGAGCAGTACTTC
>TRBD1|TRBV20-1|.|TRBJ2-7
CSVTGTGNFEQYF
TGCAGTGTGACCGGGACAGGGAATTTCGAGCAGTACTTC
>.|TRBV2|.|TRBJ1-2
CASSENSSGGGGYTF
TGTGCCAGCAGTGAAAATTCATCGGGGGGGGGTGGCTACACCTTC
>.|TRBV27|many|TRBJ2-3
CASSLTEGVDTQYF
TGTGCCAGCAGTTTAACGGAGGGGGTTGATACGCAGTATTTT
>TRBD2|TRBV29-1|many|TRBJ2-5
CSVSGIREGETQYF
TGCAGCGTTTCTGGGATCAGGGAGGGAGAGACCCAGTACTTC
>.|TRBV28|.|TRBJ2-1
CASSPSFYNEQFF
TGTGCCAGCAGTCCTTCTTTCTACAATGAGCAGTTCTTC
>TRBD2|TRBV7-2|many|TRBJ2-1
CASSLTGLALLF
TGTGCCAGCAGCTTAACGGGACTAGCGTTGCTCTTC
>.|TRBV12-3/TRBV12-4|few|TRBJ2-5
CASSLQGRETQYF
TGTGCCAGCAGTCTTCAGGGGAGAGAGACCCAGTACTTC
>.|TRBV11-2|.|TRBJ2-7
CASSLAGTARGEQYF
TGTGCCAGCAGCTTAGCCGGGACCGCCAGGGGCGAGCAGTACTTC
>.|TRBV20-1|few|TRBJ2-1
CSARDLDPQFF
TGCAGTGCTAGAGATCTGGACCCACAGTTCTTC
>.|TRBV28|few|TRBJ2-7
CASSFVGFGGRPYEQYF
TGTGCCAGCAGTTTCGTTGGCTTTGGGGGGAGGCCGTACGAGCAGTACTTC
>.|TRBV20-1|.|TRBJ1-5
CSARDGGTGHQPQHF
TGCAGTGCTAGAGATGGAGGGACGGGGCACCAGCCCCAGCATTTT
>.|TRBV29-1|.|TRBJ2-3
CSVEPQRTDTQYF
TGCAGCGTTGAACCGCAAAGAACAGATACGCAGTATTTT
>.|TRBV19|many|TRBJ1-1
CASFGQTPYTEAFF
TGTGCCAGCTTCGGACAGACACCCTACACTGAAGCTTTCTTT
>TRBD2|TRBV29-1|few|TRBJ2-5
CSVVLAGGGRETQYF
TGCAGCGTTGTACTAGCGGGAGGTGGACGAGAGACCCAGTACTTC
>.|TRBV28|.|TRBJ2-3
CASREQDTQYF
TGTGCCAGCAGGGAGCAAGATACGCAGTATTTT
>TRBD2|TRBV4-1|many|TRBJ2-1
CASSQDGGGEQFF
TGCGCCAGCAGCCAAGACGGGGGGGGTGAGCAGTTCTTC
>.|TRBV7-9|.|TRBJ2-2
CASRDSVKELFF
TGTGCCAGCAGGGACAGCGTCAAGGAGCTGTTTTTT
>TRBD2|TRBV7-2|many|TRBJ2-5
CASGTSVVETQYF
TGTGCCAGCGGGACTAGCGTCGTGGAGACCCAGTACTTC
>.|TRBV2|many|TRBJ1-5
CASSTDRYSNQPQHF
TGTGCCAGCAGCACAGACAGATATAGCAATCAGCCCCAGCATTTT
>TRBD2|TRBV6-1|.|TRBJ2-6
CASEREKAGANVLTF
TGTGCCAGTGAGCGGGAGAAGGCTGGGGCCAACGTCCTGACTTTC
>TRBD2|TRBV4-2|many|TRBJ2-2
CASSQEGLAGVIGELFF
TGTGCCAGCAGCCAGGAGGGACTAGCGGGAGTTATCGGGGAGCTGTTTTTT
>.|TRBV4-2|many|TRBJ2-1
CASSQDTGKFF
TGTGCCAGCAGCCAAGATACAGGGAAGTTCTTC
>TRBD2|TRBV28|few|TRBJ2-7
CASTGEGREQYF
TGTGCCAGCACGGGGGAGGGCCGGGAGCAGTACTTC
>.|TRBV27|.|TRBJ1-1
CASNDRSVSVNTEAFF
TGTGCCAGCAACGATAGGTCGGTTTCCGTGAACACTGAAGCTTTCTTT
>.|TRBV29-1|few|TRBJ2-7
CSADTTYEQYF
TGCAGCGCTGACACTACCTACGAGCAGTACTTC
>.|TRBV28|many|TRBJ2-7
CASSLSRSYEQYF
TGTGCCAGCAGTTTATCCAGGTCCTACGAGCAGTACTTC
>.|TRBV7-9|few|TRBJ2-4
CASSFTGTEDIQYF
TGTGCCAGCAGCTTCACGGGGACTGAAGACATTCAGTACTTC
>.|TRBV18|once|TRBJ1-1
CASSPGDLQAFF
TGTGCCAGCTCACCGGGGGACCTTCAAGCTTTCTTT
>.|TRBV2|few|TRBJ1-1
CASRETQKALNTEAFF
TGTGCCAGCAGGGAGACACAAAAGGCCCTGAACACTGAAGCTTTCTTT
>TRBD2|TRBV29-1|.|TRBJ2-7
CSVGSSGRLYYEQYF
TGCAGCGTTGGGAGTAGCGGGAGGTTGTATTACGAGCAGTACTTC
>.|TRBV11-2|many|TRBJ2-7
CASSYTFGPYYEQYF
.
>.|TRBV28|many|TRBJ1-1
CASKVPGLNTEAFF
TGTGCCAGCAAAGTACCGGGCCTAAACACTGAAGCTTTCTTT
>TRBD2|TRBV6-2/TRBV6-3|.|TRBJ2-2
CASSFPLTSGNPGELFF
TGTGCCAGCAGTTTCCCTCTGACTAGCGGGAACCCCGGGGAGCTGTTTTTT
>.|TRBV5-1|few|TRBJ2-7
CASSLALSVHEQYF
TGCGCCAGCAGCTTGGCCCTTAGCGTACACGAGCAGTACTTC
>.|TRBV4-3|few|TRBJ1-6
CASSQQIWARDSPLHF
TGCGCCAGCAGCCAGCAGATATGGGCAAGAGATTCACCCCTCCACTTT
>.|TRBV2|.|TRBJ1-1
CLSSGVTNTETFF
TGCCTTAGTTCGGGGGTTACGAACACTGAAACTTTCTTT
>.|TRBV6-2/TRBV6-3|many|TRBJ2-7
CASSYGLARGEQYF
TGTGCCAGCAGTTACGGGCTAGCCCGCGGGGAGCAGTACTTC
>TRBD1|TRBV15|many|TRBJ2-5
CATSGSGTEETQYF
TGTGCCACCAGCGGATCCGGGACAGAAGAGACCCAGTACTTC